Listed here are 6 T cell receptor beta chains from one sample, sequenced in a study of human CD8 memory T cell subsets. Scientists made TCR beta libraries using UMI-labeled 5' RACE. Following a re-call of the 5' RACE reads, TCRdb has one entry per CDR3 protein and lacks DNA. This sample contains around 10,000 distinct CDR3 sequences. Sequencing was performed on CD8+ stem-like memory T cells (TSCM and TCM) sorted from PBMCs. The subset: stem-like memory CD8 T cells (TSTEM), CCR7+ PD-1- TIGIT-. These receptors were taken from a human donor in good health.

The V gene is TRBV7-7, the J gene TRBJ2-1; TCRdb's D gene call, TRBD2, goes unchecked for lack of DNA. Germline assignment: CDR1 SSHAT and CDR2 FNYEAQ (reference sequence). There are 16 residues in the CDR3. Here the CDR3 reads CASSPNPSGGGYEQFF.

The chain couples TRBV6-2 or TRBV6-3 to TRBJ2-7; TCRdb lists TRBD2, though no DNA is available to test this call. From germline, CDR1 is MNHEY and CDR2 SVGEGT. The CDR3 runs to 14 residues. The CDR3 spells CASSQLAVGYEQYF.

The CDR3 loop is CSAREGGWAETQYF. The genes are TRBV20-1 and TRBJ2-5; the D call from TCRdb, TRBD2, cannot be confirmed without DNA. From germline, CDR1 is DFQATT and CDR2 SNEGSKA (reference sequence). The CDR3 consists of 14 residues.

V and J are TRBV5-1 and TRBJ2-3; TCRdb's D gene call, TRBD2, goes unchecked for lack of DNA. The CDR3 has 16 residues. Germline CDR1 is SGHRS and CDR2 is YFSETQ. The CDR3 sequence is CASSLDASGITDTQYF.

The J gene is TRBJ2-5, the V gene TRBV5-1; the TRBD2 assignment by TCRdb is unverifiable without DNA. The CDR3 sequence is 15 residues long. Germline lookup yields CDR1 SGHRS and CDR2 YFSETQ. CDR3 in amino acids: CASSLIAGYQETQYF.

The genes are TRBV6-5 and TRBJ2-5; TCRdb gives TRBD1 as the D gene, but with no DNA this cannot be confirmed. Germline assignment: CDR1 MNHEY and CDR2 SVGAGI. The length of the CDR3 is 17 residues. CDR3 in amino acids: CASSRTTGARGTETQYF.